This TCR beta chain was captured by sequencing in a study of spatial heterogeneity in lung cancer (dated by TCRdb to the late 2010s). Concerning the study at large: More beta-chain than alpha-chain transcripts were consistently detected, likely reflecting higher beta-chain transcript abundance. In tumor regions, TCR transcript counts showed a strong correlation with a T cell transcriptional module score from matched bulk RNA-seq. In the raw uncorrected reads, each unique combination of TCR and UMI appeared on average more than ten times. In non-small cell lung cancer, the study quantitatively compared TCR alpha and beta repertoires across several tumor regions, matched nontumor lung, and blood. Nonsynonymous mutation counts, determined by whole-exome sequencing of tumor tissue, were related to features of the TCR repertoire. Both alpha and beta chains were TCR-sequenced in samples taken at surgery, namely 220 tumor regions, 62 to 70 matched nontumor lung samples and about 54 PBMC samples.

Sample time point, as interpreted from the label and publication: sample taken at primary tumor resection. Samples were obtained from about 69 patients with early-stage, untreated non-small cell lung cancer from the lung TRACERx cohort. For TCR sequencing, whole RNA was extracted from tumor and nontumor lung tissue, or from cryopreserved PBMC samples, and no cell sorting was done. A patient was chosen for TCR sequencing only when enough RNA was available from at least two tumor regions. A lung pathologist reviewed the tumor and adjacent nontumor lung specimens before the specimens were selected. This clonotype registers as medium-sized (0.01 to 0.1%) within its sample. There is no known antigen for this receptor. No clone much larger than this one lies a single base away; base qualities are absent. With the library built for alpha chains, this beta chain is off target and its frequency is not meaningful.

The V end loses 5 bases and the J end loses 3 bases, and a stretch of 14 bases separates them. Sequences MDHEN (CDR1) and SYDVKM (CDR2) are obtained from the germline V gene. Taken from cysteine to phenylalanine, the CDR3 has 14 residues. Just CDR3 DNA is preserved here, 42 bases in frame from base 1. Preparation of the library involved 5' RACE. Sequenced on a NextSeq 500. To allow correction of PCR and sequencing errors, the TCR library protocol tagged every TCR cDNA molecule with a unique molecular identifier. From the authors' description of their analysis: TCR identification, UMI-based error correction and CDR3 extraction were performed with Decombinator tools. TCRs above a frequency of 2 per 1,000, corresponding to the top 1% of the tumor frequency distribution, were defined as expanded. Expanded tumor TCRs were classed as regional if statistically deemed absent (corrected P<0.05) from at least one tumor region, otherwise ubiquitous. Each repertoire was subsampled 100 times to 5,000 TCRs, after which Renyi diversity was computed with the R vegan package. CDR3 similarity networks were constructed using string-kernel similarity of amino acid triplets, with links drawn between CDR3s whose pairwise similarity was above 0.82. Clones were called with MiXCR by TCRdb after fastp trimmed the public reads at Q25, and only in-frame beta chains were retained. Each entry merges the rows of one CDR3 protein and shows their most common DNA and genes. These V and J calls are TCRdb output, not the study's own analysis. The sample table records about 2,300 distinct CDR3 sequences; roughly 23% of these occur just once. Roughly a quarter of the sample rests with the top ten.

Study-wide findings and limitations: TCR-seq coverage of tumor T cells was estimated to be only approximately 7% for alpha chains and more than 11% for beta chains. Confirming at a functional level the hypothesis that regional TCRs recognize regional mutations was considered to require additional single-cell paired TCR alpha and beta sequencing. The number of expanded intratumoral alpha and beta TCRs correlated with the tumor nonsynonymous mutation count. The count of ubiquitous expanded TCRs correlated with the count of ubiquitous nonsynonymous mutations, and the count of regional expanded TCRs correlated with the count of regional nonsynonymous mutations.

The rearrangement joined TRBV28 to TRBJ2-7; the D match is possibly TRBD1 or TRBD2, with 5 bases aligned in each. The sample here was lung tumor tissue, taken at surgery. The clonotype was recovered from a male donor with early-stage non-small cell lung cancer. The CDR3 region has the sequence CASSPGTRFYEQYF. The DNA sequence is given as TGTGCCAGCAGTCCGGGGACCCGATTCTACGAGCAGTACTTC.